This is a list of T cell receptor beta chains from one sample in a study of blood T cell repertoires in COVID-19. TCRdb's table, derived via immunoSEQ multiplex PCR, lists solely in-frame clones and lacks some. Among 70,000 to 75,000 clones listed, around three quarters were seen once. Input material: peripheral blood. These receptors were taken from a man aged 60 to 75 with active or convalescent COVID-19. Each CDR3 is given with its conserved first and last residue. A D gene is named only where the DNA matches it firmly. Clone size is stated in some rows and not others, as once, few, many or a class when expanded.

size: NA
J: TRBJ1-5
V: TRBV2
D: NA
DNA: TGTGCCAGCATCGGGACAAATAGCAATCAGCCCCAGCATTTT
CDR3: CASIGTNSNQPQHF

size: NA
J: TRBJ2-1
V: TRBV27
D: TRBD2
DNA: TGTGCCAGCAGTTCGGTAGCGGGGGGACAGAATGAGCAGTTCTTC
CDR3: CASSSVAGGQNEQFF

size: NA
J: TRBJ1-1
V: TRBV2
D: TRBD1
DNA: TGTGCCAGCAGTCGACAGGGAACCTTGAACACTGAAGCTTTCTTT
CDR3: CASSRQGTLNTEAFF

size: NA
J: TRBJ2-7
V: TRBV7-9
D: TRBD1
DNA: TGTGCCAGCAGCTTACCGGGACAGGGTTACGAGCAGTACTTC
CDR3: CASSLPGQGYEQYF

size: NA
J: TRBJ1-5
V: TRBV18
D: NA
DNA: TGTGCCAGCTCACCCCGACACGACGATTATAGCAATCAGCCCCAGCATTTT
CDR3: CASSPRHDDYSNQPQHF

size: once
J: TRBJ2-7
V: TRBV19
D: NA
DNA: TGTGCCAGTAGGACCACCCATTTGGGGGCAAGATACGAGCAGTACTTC
CDR3: CASRTTHLGARYEQYF

size: NA
J: TRBJ2-5
V: TRBV6-2/TRBV6-3
D: TRBD2
DNA: TGTGCCAGCAGTTACGGGCTAGCGGACCAAGAGACCCAGTACTTC
CDR3: CASSYGLADQETQYF

size: NA
J: TRBJ2-1
V: TRBV5-1
D: TRBD1
DNA: TGCGCCAGCAGCTTGGGGGACAGGTACAATGAGCAGTTCTTC
CDR3: CASSLGDRYNEQFF

size: NA
J: TRBJ1-4
V: TRBV2
D: NA
DNA: TGTGCCACTCAGGGAGGCCCCAATGAAAAACTGTTTTTT
CDR3: CATQGGPNEKLFF

size: once
J: TRBJ2-7
V: TRBV27
D: NA
DNA: TGTGCCAGCCCTACCCGACGGACAGAGCACCCCCTTGTATCCTACGAGCAGTACTTC
CDR3: CASPTRRTEHPLVSYEQYF

size: NA
J: TRBJ1-3
V: TRBV7-2
D: TRBD1
DNA: TGTGCCAGCAGCGGATTGACAGGGGCGGGAAACACCATATATTTT
CDR3: CASSGLTGAGNTIYF

size: once
J: TRBJ1-3
V: TRBV12-3/TRBV12-4
D: TRBD1
DNA: TGTGCCAGCAGTTTCCGGGACAGGGACACCATATATTTT
CDR3: CASSFRDRDTIYF

size: NA
J: TRBJ2-7
V: TRBV11-2
D: NA
DNA: TGTGCCAGCAGCTTAAGGGGGGGAGACAGGAGATACGAGCAGTACTTC
CDR3: CASSLRGGDRRYEQYF

size: NA
J: TRBJ1-1
V: TRBV19
D: NA
DNA: TGTGCCAGTAGCAGTTTAGGGGCCACTGAAGCTTTCTTT
CDR3: CASSSLGATEAFF

size: once
J: TRBJ1-2
V: TRBV2
D: TRBD1
DNA: TGTGCCAGCAGGGAGACAGGGGCTAACTATGGCTACACCTTC
CDR3: CASRETGANYGYTF

size: few
J: TRBJ1-6
V: TRBV11-2
D: NA
DNA: TGTGCCAGCAGTCTAGCCCAATGGAATTCACCCCTCCACTTT
CDR3: CASSLAQWNSPLHF

size: NA
J: TRBJ2-1
V: TRBV11-2
D: NA
DNA: TGTGCCAGCAGCCGTACAATCCCTGGCGAGCAGTTCTTC
CDR3: CASSRTIPGEQFF

size: NA
J: TRBJ2-5
V: TRBV4-1
D: NA
DNA: TGCGCCAGCAGCCAGGCGACAGTCCAAGAGACCCAGTACTTC
CDR3: CASSQATVQETQYF

size: once
J: TRBJ2-2
V: TRBV20-1
D: TRBD2
DNA: TGCAGTGCTAGTCCCGCGCAGACTAGCGGGAGTTGGGGCGGGGAGCTGTTTTTT
CDR3: CSASPAQTSGSWGGELFF

size: NA
J: TRBJ1-2
V: TRBV10-3
D: NA
DNA: TGTGCCATCAGTACGGTCACCGGGGGAGTAAACTATGGCTACACCTTC
CDR3: CAISTVTGGVNYGYTF

size: few
J: TRBJ1-5
V: TRBV7-2
D: TRBD1
DNA: TGTGCCAGCAGCTACGGGGGACAGCAGTTTTTT
CDR3: CASSYGGQQFF

size: NA
J: TRBJ1-1
V: TRBV5-1
D: NA
DNA: TGCGCCAGCAGCTTGGCGGGGTTTGGGGCTGAAGCTTTCTTT
CDR3: CASSLAGFGAEAFF

size: NA
J: TRBJ2-7
V: TRBV30
D: TRBD2
DNA: TGTGCCTGGAGACTGGCGGGGGGCCTCTCCTACGAGCAGTACTTC
CDR3: CAWRLAGGLSYEQYF

size: NA
J: TRBJ1-1
V: TRBV4-2
D: TRBD1
DNA: TGTGCCAGCAGGATATCGGACAGGACGAACACTGAAGCTTTCTTT
CDR3: CASRISDRTNTEAFF

size: NA
J: TRBJ2-7
V: TRBV6-2/TRBV6-3
D: NA
DNA: TGTGCCAGCAGTTACTCTCGGTACGAGCAGTACTTC
CDR3: CASSYSRYEQYF

size: few
J: TRBJ2-2
V: TRBV2
D: NA
DNA: TGTGCCAGCAGTGACTGGCAGGTAACCGGGGAGCTGTTTTTT
CDR3: CASSDWQVTGELFF

size: NA
J: TRBJ1-3
V: TRBV3-1/TRBV3-2
D: TRBD1
DNA: TGTGCCAGCAGGACACAGGGGGGTGGAAACACCATATATTTT
CDR3: CASRTQGGGNTIYF

size: few
J: TRBJ2-5
V: TRBV5-1
D: TRBD2
DNA: TGCGCCAGCAGCCTACTAGCGGGGCCACACCAAGAGACCCAGTACTTC
CDR3: CASSLLAGPHQETQYF

size: NA
J: TRBJ2-3
V: TRBV7-2
D: NA
DNA: TGTGCCAGCAGCTGGGCAGGAACTAGCACAGATACGCAGTATTTT
CDR3: CASSWAGTSTDTQYF

size: NA
J: TRBJ1-6
V: TRBV11-2
D: TRBD1
DNA: TGTGCCAGCAGCTTACTGGACAGGGGCTCCTATAATTCACCCCTCCACTTT
CDR3: CASSLLDRGSYNSPLHF

size: once
J: TRBJ2-2
V: TRBV7-3
D: NA
DNA: TGTGCCAGCAGCTTAAACCCCGGGGTGGCCGGGGAGCTGTTTTTT
CDR3: CASSLNPGVAGELFF

size: NA
J: TRBJ2-7
V: TRBV29-1
D: TRBD1
DNA: TGCAGCGTTGAGACAGGGTTCGAGCAGTACTTC
CDR3: CSVETGFEQYF

size: few
J: TRBJ2-1
V: TRBV13
D: NA
DNA: TGTGCCAGCAGCTTAGTGGGGGCCGTCAATGAGCAGTTCTTC
CDR3: CASSLVGAVNEQFF

size: NA
J: TRBJ1-2
V: TRBV28
D: NA
DNA: TGTGCCAGCAGCCCGACAGTTTACTATGGCTACACCTTC
CDR3: CASSPTVYYGYTF

size: NA
J: TRBJ1-5
V: TRBV12-3/TRBV12-4
D: NA
DNA: TGTGCCAGCAGTTTTTCGGGGCAGCCCCAGCATTTT
CDR3: CASSFSGQPQHF

size: few
J: TRBJ2-3
V: TRBV7-3
D: TRBD1
DNA: TGTGCCAGCAGCCCCGACAGGGAGCGGAATACGCAGTATTTT
CDR3: CASSPDRERNTQYF

size: NA
J: TRBJ1-4
V: TRBV19
D: TRBD1
DNA: TGTGCCAGTGGGCAGACAGGGCAGTATGAAAAACTGTTTTTT
CDR3: CASGQTGQYEKLFF

size: NA
J: TRBJ2-2
V: TRBV9
D: NA
DNA: TGTGCCAGCAGCGGAGGGACACTGAACACCGGGGAGCTGTTTTTT
CDR3: CASSGGTLNTGELFF

size: NA
J: TRBJ1-2
V: TRBV28
D: NA
DNA: TGTGCCAGCAGTTTCGCCGGTTTTGGGGCCAATGTTGGGGATGGCTACACCTTC
CDR3: CASSFAGFGANVGDGYTF

size: NA
J: TRBJ2-1
V: TRBV9
D: NA
DNA: TGTGCCAGCAGCCTCCGCGTGGGGCGGGACTACAATGAGCAGTTCTTC
CDR3: CASSLRVGRDYNEQFF

size: NA
J: TRBJ2-7
V: TRBV6-5
D: TRBD2
DNA: TGTGCCAGCAGTTTACGGGGGGGAACCTACGAGCAGTACTTC
CDR3: CASSLRGGTYEQYF